This section outlines one T cell receptor beta chain sequence together with its context. It was with 60 Vbeta and 13 Jbeta primers that the PCR ran. Sequencing was performed with immunoSEQ multiplex PCR; in TCRdb, only in-frame clones are kept and a portion is missing. The sample includes over 90,000 clones, about 72% of them seen just once. Per germline, CDR1 SEHNR and CDR2 FQNEAQ (reference sequence). The CDR3 runs 17 residues. After removal of 5 bases from V and 3 bases from J, the junction contained 6 bases not matched to a gene. The sample belongs to a study of cytomegalovirus exposure and HLA in healthy donors.

The chain carries TRBV7-9 and TRBJ2-1, with 14 bases aligning to TRBD2. The receptor's source is a woman aged 60-70 years in good health and CMV-seropositive. Sequenced sample: PBMCs. This CDR3 reads CASSDGLAGGFYNEQFF. CDR3 DNA: TGTGCCAGCAGCGATGGACTAGCGGGAGGATTCTACAATGAGCAGTTCTTC.